The 9 T cell receptor beta chains listed next were all sequenced from one sample in a study of prognosis after radiotherapy for stage I lung cancer. Amplification of the TCR beta CDR3 (from genomic DNA) was done by two-round multiplex PCR. Specific primers for each TRBV and TRBJ gene were what first-round PCR used. One entry per CDR3 protein, called by TCRdb with MiXCR from the multiplex PCR reads. The data hold around 14,000 distinct CDR3 sequences, with approximately 30% observed a single time. Sequences were derived from PBMCs, sampled before or after stereotactic body radiation therapy (not recorded which). All receptors derive from a donor aged 50 or older with non-small cell lung cancer.

This clonotype showed up many times. The genes are TRBV3-1 and TRBJ2-7, with a tentative D call TRBD1 (6 bases). The germline CDR1 and CDR2 sequences are LGHDT and YNNKEL (reference sequence). The CDR3 has 18 amino acids. Trimming took 3 bases from V and 4 from J, leaving 25 bases between them. CDR3 in amino acids: CASSHSFLSTGIKYEQYF. CDR3 nucleotide sequence: TGTGCCAGCAGCCACAGTTTTTTGTCCACAGGGATAAAGTACGAGCAGTACTTC.

As for this clonotype: An end of the junction does not agree with germline; a read error may underlie this. CDR3 DNA: TGTGCCAGCAGGTTATCCGGCTACGAGCAGTACTTC. Encoded protein: CASRLSGYEQYF. This rearrangement joins TRBV27 to TRBJ2-7; D unclear. Per the germline V gene, CDR1 is MNHEY and CDR2 is SMNVEV (reference sequence). The CDR3 sequence is 12 residues long.

As to this clonotype: This likely came from a read error, as a far larger clone is one base away. The J gene is TRBJ2-1, the V gene TRBV27; D is unresolved. Per germline, CDR1 MNHEY and CDR2 SMNVEV (reference sequence). This CDR3 has 14 amino acids. The CDR3 DNA is TGTGCCAGCAGACCCCGGGCCTTGGAGAATGAGAAGTTCTTC. Residues: CASRPRALENEKFF.

Judged by abundance, this clonotype is medium-sized (0.01 to 0.1%). The chain recombines TRBV30 with TRBJ1-5; a weak D match, TRBD1 (5 bases). The CDR3 is made up of 13 amino acids. Looked up from germline, CDR1 is GTSNPN and CDR2 is SVGIG (reference sequence). Trimming cost V 0 bases and J 2 bases, with 5 bases left between them. The CDR3 spells CAWSVGGNQPQHF. CDR3 sequence (DNA): TGTGCCTGGAGTGTAGGGGGCAATCAGCCCCAGCATTTT.

Within the sample, this clonotype is medium-sized. The chain carries TRBV6-1 and TRBJ2-1, with 10 bases that match TRBD1. Germline CDR1 reads MNHNS; CDR2 reads SASEGT. Trimming at V came to 4 bases and at J to 2 bases, leaving 8 bases not matched to a gene. The CDR3 has 17 amino acids. The chain's CDR3 is CASSVSGTGVAYNEQFF. The CDR3 DNA is TGTGCCAGCAGTGTCTCGGGGACAGGGGTGGCCTACAATGAGCAGTTCTTC.

This clonotype was seen many times. The rearrangement links TRBV7-2 to TRBJ2-7; 10 bases map to TRBD1. V was pared by 5 bases and J by 2 bases, with 6 bases of the junction left unmatched. Germline values: CDR1 SGHTA, CDR2 FQGNSA. The CDR3 is made up of 15 amino acids. In DNA, the CDR3 is TGTGCCAGCAGCGAAACCGGGACAGGGGCCTACGAGCAGTACTTC. Translating gives CASSETGTGAYEQYF.

This clonotype has ten or more counts. The genes are TRBV5-6 and TRBJ2-7, with 7 bases matching TRBD1. Germline trimming cut 4 bases from V and 1 base from J; bases unmatched to any gene: 8. The V gene's germline CDR1 is SGHDT and CDR2 YYEEEE. The CDR3 has 15 amino acids. CDR3 protein: CASSVTGSGSYEQYF. CDR3 DNA: TGTGCCAGCAGCGTGACAGGGTCGGGATCCTACGAGCAGTACTTC.

There are many counts of this clonotype. This rearrangement joins TRBV20-1 to TRBJ2-7; D unclear. CDR1 is DFQATT, CDR2 SNEGSKA, per germline (reference sequence). The CDR3 loop spans 14 amino acids. Trimming cost V 0 bases and J 3 bases, with 12 bases left between them. CDR3 sequence: CSARDFARVYEQYF. The CDR3 DNA reads as TGCAGTGCTAGAGATTTTGCGAGAGTCTACGAGCAGTACTTC.

This clonotype was detected many times. The gene calls are TRBV29-1 and TRBJ2-3; D call uncertain. V shed 0 bases and J shed 1 base, with 8 bases lying between them. CDR3 length: 14 residues. Per germline, CDR1 SQVTM and CDR2 ANQGSEA. CDR3 residues: CSVEDGGRTDTQYF. The DNA of the CDR3 is TGCAGCGTTGAAGATGGTGGGCGCACAGATACGCAGTATTTT.